The rows below give T cell receptor beta chains drawn from one sample of a study of tumor-infiltrating lymphocytes in oesophageal squamous cell carcinoma. TCRdb re-analysed the PCR reads in MiXCR, keeping a single row per CDR3 protein. The table records approximately 9,700 distinct CDR3 sequences, over 50% of them present only once. Sequenced material: esophageal tumor tissue. The origin of the receptors is a male donor with esophageal squamous cell carcinoma. Both conserved end residues are part of each CDR3. A D gene is named only where the DNA matches it firmly. For some rows the clone size is stated as once, few or many, or as a class when expanded; others skip it.

d_call,v_call,clone_size,j_call,cdr3_nt,cdr3_aa
TRBD2,TRBV7-3,few,TRBJ2-2,TGTGCCAGCAGCTCTGCGGGAGGTGGGGAGCTGTTTTTT,CASSSAGGGELFF
TRBD1,TRBV11-2,.,TRBJ2-7,TGTGCCAGCAGCTCCGGGACAGGGAATTACGAGCAGTACTTC,CASSSGTGNYEQYF
.,TRBV6-6,.,TRBJ2-1,TGTGCCAGCAGTGACATGACAAACTATAATTCACCCCTCCACTTC,CASSDMTNYNSPLHF
TRBD2,TRBV7-2,.,TRBJ2-7,TGTGCCAGCAGTCAGACGGGAGGGCCCTACGAGCAGTACTTC,CASSQTGGPYEQYF
TRBD2,TRBV6-2/TRBV6-3,.,TRBJ2-3,TGTGCCAGCAGTTACCTAGCGGCGGGACTAGCGGCCTACGAGCAGTATTTT,CASSYLAAGLAAYEQYF
.,TRBV7-8,few,TRBJ1-2,TGTGCCAGCAGCTTAGGGGACGGGAACTATGGCTACACCTTC,CASSLGDGNYGYTF
.,TRBV7-2,many,TRBJ2-5,TGTGCCAGCAGCTTAGTCTTACAAGAGACCCAGTACTTC,CASSLVLQETQYF
.,TRBV25-1,.,TRBJ1-6,TGTGCCAGCAGTGACCCGGGACAATGGAATTCACCCCTCCACTTT,CASSDPGQWNSPLHF
.,TRBV9,many,TRBJ2-5,TGTGCCAGCAGCATGACACGGAGCGGGGAGACCCAGTACTTC,CASSMTRSGETQYF
.,TRBV12-3/TRBV12-4,few,TRBJ2-2,TGTGCCAGCAGTTATGCCGGGGAGCTGTTTTTT,CASSYAGELFF
TRBD2,TRBV6-1,.,TRBJ2-3,TGTGCCAGCAGGAGAGGACTAGCTTCATTTCCCTACGAGCAGTATTTT,CASRRGLASFPYEQYF
.,TRBV7-8,.,TRBJ1-1,TGTGCCAGCAGCTTAGAGTACGGGAATGAAGCTTTCTTT,CASSLEYGNEAFF
TRBD2,TRBV7-6,few,TRBJ2-1,TGTGCTAGCAGCCCCGGACTAGCGGGCTCCTACAATGAGCAGTTCTTC,CASSPGLAGSYNEQFF
.,TRBV7-2,many,TRBJ2-3,TGTGCCAGCAGCTTAGGAGCAGATACGCAGTATTTT,CASSLGADTQYF
TRBD2,TRBV6-5,.,TRBJ2-1,TGTGCCAGCTGGGCATCTAGCGGGAGCAATGAGCAGTTCTTC,CASWASSGSNEQFF
TRBD1,TRBV7-6,once,TRBJ2-4,TGTGCCAGCAGCCCCGCCGGGACAGCTCCCTACGATCAGTACTTC,CASSPAGTAPYDQYF
.,TRBV5-1,.,TRBJ2-7,TGCGCCAGCAGCTTGAGGCTTTACAATGAGCAGTACTTC,CASSLRLYNEQYF
TRBD2,TRBV7-9,.,TRBJ2-1,TGTGCCAGCAGCTGGGGCGGGGGGGCTAACAATGAGCAGTTCTTC,CASSWGGGANNEQFF
TRBD2,TRBV7-2,few,TRBJ2-1,TGTGCCAGCACCCTCCATGCTAGCGGTTACAATGAGCAGTTCTTC,CASTLHASGYNEQFF
TRBD1,TRBV5-1,.,TRBJ2-7,TGCGCCAGCAGCTATGACAGGGGGCTCGTCGACGAGCAGTACTTC,CASSYDRGLVDEQYF
TRBD2,TRBV5-3,.,TRBJ2-1,TGTGCCAGCAGCTTGACTAGCGGAGACAATGAGCAGTTCTTC,CASSLTSGDNEQFF
TRBD1,TRBV20-1,.,TRBJ1-1,TGCAGTGCCCCAGGACAGGAATCCACTGAAGCTTTCTTT,CSAPGQESTEAFF
.,TRBV7-2,large,TRBJ1-2,TGTGCCAGCAGCTCCCCACAGGGTTTCCGCTATGGCTACACCTTC,CASSSPQGFRYGYTF
TRBD1,TRBV6-6,.,TRBJ2-3,TGTGCCAGCAGCCACGGGACAGGCACAGATACGCAGTATTTT,CASSHGTGTDTQYF
.,TRBV7-9,.,TRBJ2-4,TGTGCCAGCAGCTCCGGGACGGATGGAGTACCCCTTCTGTTCTTC,CASSSGTDGVPLLFF
.,TRBV7-6,.,TRBJ2-7,TGTGCCAGCAGCTTTGACAGTACCTACGAGCAGTACTTC,CASSFDSTYEQYF
.,TRBV6-1,.,TRBJ2-3,TGTGCCAGCAGCACGACGGGTCGGAGATTGGCTACGCAGTATTTT,CASSTTGRRLATQYF
TRBD1,TRBV7-8,.,TRBJ1-2,TGTGCCAGCAGCCCCCGGGACAGTCCTGGTAGTGGCTACACCTTC,CASSPRDSPGSGYTF
.,TRBV20-1,.,TRBJ2-7,TGCAGTGCTAGAGATGGGGAGGCTAATCTCTGGGACGAGCAGTACTTC,CSARDGEANLWDEQYF
TRBD2,TRBV10-2,.,TRBJ2-4,TGCGCCAGCAGTCAAACCGGGACTAGCGGGAGAATCTTATTCGAGCAGTACTTT,CASSQTGTSGRILFEQYF
TRBD1,TRBV7-8,.,TRBJ2-7,TGTGCCAGCAGCCCATGGACAGGACCCTACGAGCAGTACTTC,CASSPWTGPYEQYF
TRBD2,TRBV7-2,.,TRBJ2-7,TGTGCCAGCAGCTTCTGGACTAGCGGGAGGTACGAGCAGTACTTC,CASSFWTSGRYEQYF
TRBD2,TRBV7-2,once,TRBJ2-5,TGTGCCAGCAGCTTAGAGGGGACTAGCGGGATGTATGAGCAGTACTTC,CASSLEGTSGMYEQYF
.,TRBV27,many,TRBJ1-6,TGTGCCAGCAGTTTAAGGGGGGGACCCGCAGGGCTGCGGAATTCACCCCTCCACTTT,CASSLRGGPAGLRNSPLHF
.,TRBV12-3/TRBV12-4,.,TRBJ1-3,TGTGCCAGCAACCCGTCGGGAACTGGAAACACCATATATTTT,CASNPSGTGNTIYF
.,TRBV6-1,few,TRBJ2-1,TGTGCCAGCAGGGTCGGGACAACCTACAATGAGCAGTTCTTC,CASRVGTTYNEQFF
TRBD2,TRBV28,.,TRBJ2-7,TGTGCCAGCAGTTGGGCGGGAGTAGGCGAGCAGTACTTC,CASSWAGVGEQYF
.,TRBV28,.,TRBJ2-7,TGTGCCAGCAGTTCAGGGGGGAGCTCCTACGAGCAGTACTTC,CASSSGGSSYEQYF
.,TRBV4-1,many,TRBJ1-1,TGCGCCAGCAGCCGGGGGACGAACACTGAAGCTTTCTTT,CASSRGTNTEAFF
.,TRBV7-3,.,TRBJ2-2,TGTGCCAGCAGCTTGGGCACCGGGGAGCTGTTTTTT,CASSLGTGELFF
.,TRBV5-1,many,TRBJ2-5,TGCGCCAGCAGAAGATGGACAGCGGATTCACCCCTCCACTTC,CASRRWTADSPLHF
.,TRBV7-2,.,TRBJ2-1,TGTGCCAGCAGCTTAGTCTCCTACAATGAGCAGTTCTTC,CASSLVSYNEQFF
.,TRBV7-8,.,TRBJ1-6,TGTGCCAGCAGCCCCCAGGTCGAGCAGTACTTT,CASSPQVEQYF
.,TRBV6-1,.,TRBJ1-1,TGTGCCAGCAGTGAAGCAATGGGGAACACTGAAGCTTTCTTT,CASSEAMGNTEAFF
TRBD2,TRBV7-2,many,TRBJ2-2,TGTGCCAGCAGCGCGGGACTAGCGGGGGGAAAGCCGAACACCGGGGAGCTGTTTTTT,CASSAGLAGGKPNTGELFF
TRBD1,TRBV7-6,.,TRBJ2-7,TGTGCCAGCAGCTTTTCAGGGACAGGCTACGAGCAGTACTTC,CASSFSGTGYEQYF